This TCR beta chain was obtained from a study of blood T cell repertoires in COVID-19. Study-level information: Acute-phase and convalescent COVID-19 samples originated in the United States, Italy and Spain. Sources were T cells, B-cell-depleted T cells, or PBMCs; the material itself was cDNA or gDNA.

Original data processing: Amplification of reference gene primers provided the estimated nucleated cell counts. TCRdb's table, derived via immunoSEQ multiplex PCR, lists solely in-frame clones and lacks some. V, J and clone size derive from that table, while D and trimming were established from the DNA sequence. The repertoire holds approximately 75,000 clones, roughly 76% seen once, with over 25% in the top ten. CDR3 length: 14 amino acids. Germline CDR1 reads LGHDT; CDR2 reads YNNKEL (reference sequence). The trim removed 5 bases at V and 5 bases at J, leaving 7 bases unmatched. The origin of this receptor is a woman of 80 years or more with active or convalescent COVID-19. The sequenced material came from peripheral blood. V usage is TRBV3-1 (or the pseudogene TRBV3-2) and J usage is TRBJ2-5; 8 nucleotides agree with TRBD2. The CDR3 reads CASSWTGGRETQYF. DNA for the CDR3: TGTGCCAGCAGCTGGACGGGGGGGCGGGAGACCCAGTACTTC.